The T cell receptor (beta chain) described here comes from a study of blood T cell repertoires in COVID-19. Data came from immunoSEQ multiplex PCR; TCRdb stores just in-frame clones and leaves some out. The sample holds 300,000 to 350,000 clones; over 70% are singletons and the top ten take 5%. From germline, CDR1 is SNHLY and CDR2 FYNNEI. Germline trimming cut 6 bases from V and 3 bases from J; bases unmatched to any gene: 7. The CDR3 has 15 amino acids. The chain has TRBV2 and TRBJ1-5; TRBD1 agrees at 8 bases. The TCR was taken from a man between 25 and 39 years old who had recovered from COVID-19. The sample taken for sequencing was PBMCs or T cells enriched from blood (not recorded which). CDR3 DNA sequence: TGTGCCAGCAGACTCCGGGACAGGCTCAATCAGCCCCAGCATTTT. It yields the protein CASRLRDRLNQPQHF.